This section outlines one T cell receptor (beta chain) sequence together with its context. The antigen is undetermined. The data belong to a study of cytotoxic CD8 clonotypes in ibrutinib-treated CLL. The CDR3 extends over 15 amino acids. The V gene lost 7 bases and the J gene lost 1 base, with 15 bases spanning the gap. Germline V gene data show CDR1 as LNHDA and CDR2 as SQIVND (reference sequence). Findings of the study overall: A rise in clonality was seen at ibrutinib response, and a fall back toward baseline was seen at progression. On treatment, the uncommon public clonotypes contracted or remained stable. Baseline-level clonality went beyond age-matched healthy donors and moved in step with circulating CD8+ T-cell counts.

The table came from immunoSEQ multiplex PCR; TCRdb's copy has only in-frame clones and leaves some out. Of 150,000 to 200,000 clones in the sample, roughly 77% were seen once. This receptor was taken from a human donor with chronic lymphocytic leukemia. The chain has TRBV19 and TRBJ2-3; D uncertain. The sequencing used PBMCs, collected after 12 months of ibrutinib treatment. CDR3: CASIGFGRRTDTQYF. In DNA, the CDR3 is TGTGCCAGTATTGGATTCGGCAGGCGCACAGATACGCAGTATTTT.